This TCR beta chain derives from a study of blood T cell repertoires in COVID-19 (dated by TCRdb to 2018 to 2020). Context from the whole study: Samples covering the acute and convalescent phases of COVID-19 were provided by collaborators in the United States, Italy and Spain. The material from the prospective study consisted of cDNA or gDNA derived from T cells, B-cell-depleted T cells, or PBMCs. Subjects who had been exposed to COVID-19, were actively infected with it, or had recovered from it provided the deeply sampled blood TCRbeta repertoires that made up the dataset. A freely available public database, intended as a resource for researchers studying the immune response to SARS-CoV-2, is where the repertoires were released. Samples were obtained from the ongoing ImmuneRACE study (first 160 participants) and from some 1,200 subjects provided by 6 global collaborators. Nearly every sample came with metadata listing a de-identified subject ID, COVID-19 status, age in years and sex. Where HLA class I and class II types were available, the types were taken from metadata supplied by the sample provider, not from assay-based typing.

On this clone itself: The specificity of this receptor is unknown. The input lacks base qualities; no much larger clone sits a single base away.

Overall results and qualifications from the work: How much clinical and demographic metadata was included differed by source and by participant, and the metadata was provided uncurated.

At one collaborating source in Seattle, patients were enrolled during active infection and were followed longitudinally through the course of disease. The collaborating institutions used their own protocols to collect whole blood in K2EDTA tubes. For TCRbeta analysis, collaborators shipped samples as frozen whole blood, isolated PBMCs, or DNA extracted from either of those sample types. TCRbeta CDR3 regions were amplified from genomic DNA by means of the immunoSEQ Assay, a bias-controlled multiplex PCR. The original methods were these. Nucleated cell counts per sample were estimated from amplification of reference gene primers within the assay. To quantify the absolute abundance of each unique TCRbeta CDR3 rearrangement, sequence reads were collapsed and filtered. For each sample, productive Simpson clonality was calculated by taking the square root of Simpson's diversity index across productive rearrangements. This is the immuneACCESS table as TCRdb keeps it, with only in-frame sequences that have V and J called. A part of the clones is gone; compared with another copy, unresolved V genes explain less than half, and the rest is unexplained. For V, J and clone size, that table is used; D and trimming come from the DNA. The sample table records about 170,000 clones; around 86% of these occur just once. About 2.5% of the sample is taken by the ten largest.

Sequenced input: peripheral blood. The source of this sequence is a woman aged 80 or over with COVID-19, enrolled during active disease.

The DNA sequence is TGTGCCAGCAGCAAGGGGGGGGAGACCCAGTACTTC. Protein translation: CASSKGGETQYF. The sequence links TRBV2 to TRBJ2-5; a tentative D match to TRBD2 spans 7 bases. There are 12 amino acids in the CDR3, from cysteine to phenylalanine inclusive. The entry retains the CDR3 DNA only, 36 bases that are in frame from base 1. CDR1 SNHLY and CDR2 FYNNEI are derived from the germline V gene. V is shortened by 6 bases, J by 5 bases, and the region joining them spans 10 bases.